The clone carrying this T cell receptor (beta chain) was recorded many times. What it recognizes is unknown. Documented time point: newly diagnosed GD, antithyroid drugs for less than 3 months. The TCR library was made from RNA extracted from PBMCs. These data originate in a study of regulatory T cells in long-lasting Graves disease. Broader study findings: Persistent disease preferred TRBV28, TRBJ1-2 and TRBJ2-5; new disease, TRBV20-1 and TRBJ2-1.

Building the TCR beta libraries relied on iRepertoire HTBI primers, and CDR3 regions underwent Arm-PCR. TCRdb called the multiplex PCR reads again in MiXCR, with one record for every CDR3 protein. The sample lists 250,000 to 400,000 distinct CDR3 sequences, 18% seen once, with roughly 35% in the top ten. The CDR3 spans 13 residues. The V gene lost 3 bases and the J gene lost 6 bases, with 12 bases spanning the gap. Germline loops: CDR1 SGHAT, CDR2 FQNNGV. The clonotype comes from a female donor with Graves disease. The sequences come from peripheral blood mononuclear cells (PBMCs), collected at new diagnosis, from a patient treated with antithyroid drugs. J is TRBJ2-7 and V is TRBV11-2, with TRBD2 as a possible D gene (6 bases). The CDR3 loop reads CASSFGEEAEQYF. The CDR3 DNA is TGTGCCAGCAGCTTTGGGGAGGAGGCCGAGCAGTACTTC.